The next 21 T cell receptor beta chains were all read from a single sample in a study (dated by TCRdb to about 2015). Cells that were CD4+CD25+CD127-/low were the ones isolated as Tregs. Library preparation employed 5' RACE. The sequencer was an Illumina MiSeq. In-frame beta chains were kept once TCRdb had trimmed the public reads at Q25 with fastp and called clones with MiXCR. A single entry per CDR3 protein holds the most common genes and DNA from its merged rows. The sample table lists tens of thousands of distinct CDR3 sequences, around 20% of them with a count of one. The ten largest clones add up to 4% of the sample. Specimen: Tregs sorted from blood. All receptors come from a female donor with breast cancer.

In regard to this clonotype: Possible read error: a much larger clone is one base away. This rearrangement joins TRBV4-1 to TRBJ2-1, with D perhaps matching TRBD2 (6 bases). The germline V gene encodes CDR1 MGHRA and CDR2 YSYEKL. CDR3 size: 14 residues. The CDR3 coding sequence is TGTGCCAGCAGCGCCGGGAGCTCCTACAATGAGCAGTTCTTC. It encodes CASSAGSSYNEQFF.

The chain has TRBV5-1 and TRBJ2-1; weak D call: TRBD2 (6 bases). CDR3 length: 14 amino acids. Germline CDR1 is SGHRS and CDR2 is YFSETQ. Trimming left V 5 bases short and J 9 bases short, with 18 bases between. CDR3 residues: CASRPEAGLGEQFF. CDR3 nucleotide sequence: TGCGCCAGCAGACCAGAAGCGGGTCTAGGTGAGCAGTTCTTC.

This clonotype was detected ten times or more. The chain links TRBV6-5 to TRBJ2-7; maybe TRBD1 (6 bases). The germline V gene has CDR1 MNHEY and CDR2 SVGAGI. Deletions cut 2 bases from V and 5 bases from J, with 16 bases between. This CDR3 is built from 15 residues. CDR3 sequence: CASSYTLWDTHEQYF. DNA for the CDR3: TGTGCCAGCAGTTACACCCTATGGGACACCCACGAGCAGTACTTC.

This clonotype was detected only a few times. This chain links TRBV10-2 with TRBJ2-1; 12 bases are a match to TRBD2. CDR3 length: 16 residues. Germline V gene data show CDR1 as WSHSY and CDR2 as SAAADI. Trimming cost V 3 bases and J 2 bases; bases outside gene matches: 2. This CDR3 reads CASSETSGRPYNEQFF. The CDR3 nucleotides are TGCGCCAGCAGTGAAACTAGCGGGAGGCCCTACAATGAGCAGTTCTTC.

V usage is TRBV20-1 and J usage is TRBJ2-7, with D perhaps given as TRBD1 or TRBD2 (6 bases each). This CDR3 contains 14 residues. Trimming left V 0 bases short and J 4 bases short, with 13 bases between. Per the germline V gene, CDR1 is DFQATT and CDR2 is SNEGSKA (reference sequence). The CDR3 here is CSAREGGSGYEQYF. The CDR3 coding sequence is TGCAGTGCTAGAGAAGGGGGGTCCGGGTACGAGCAGTACTTC.

This clonotype was detected a few times. The chain has TRBV6-1 and TRBJ2-7, with no clear D. CDR1 is MNHNS and CDR2 is SASEGT in the germline V gene. Trimming cost V 6 bases and J 5 bases, with 14 bases left between them. The CDR3 loop spans 13 amino acids. The chain's CDR3 is CASRVPSVDEQYF. In DNA form, the CDR3 reads TGTGCCAGCAGGGTCCCCTCGGTCGACGAGCAGTACTTC.

This clonotype was counted many times. The gene calls are TRBV4-1 and TRBJ2-1; 7 bases fit TRBD2. Germline CDR1 MGHRA, CDR2 YSYEKL. This CDR3 region has 16 residues. V lost 1 base to trimming and J lost 4 bases; unmatched junction nucleotides: 7. The CDR3 sequence is CASSQGYGRRYNEQFF. The CDR3 DNA is TGCGCCAGCAGCCAAGGGTACGGGAGGCGATACAATGAGCAGTTCTTC.

This clonotype was observed many times. V gene TRBV10-1 combines with J gene TRBJ2-2, with D possibly matching TRBD2 (5 bases). V was pared by 8 bases and J by 1 base, with 8 bases between. This CDR3 is built from 13 residues. CDR1 and CDR2 (germline): WNHNN, SYGVQD (reference sequence). CDR3 nucleotide sequence: TGCGCCAGCGGGAGTCGGAACACCGGGGAGCTGTTTTTT. As protein: CASGSRNTGELFF.

This clonotype appeared a few times. The rearrangement links TRBV4-1 to TRBJ2-1; D possibly matches TRBD1 or TRBD2 (5 bases each). The CDR3 consists of 16 residues. Per the germline V gene, CDR1 is MGHRA and CDR2 is YSYEKL. Trimming took off 1 base at V and 8 bases at J, with 18 bases between the two ends. DNA of the CDR3: TGCGCCAGCAGCCAAGGTGACTTCGCCGGGGCCGATGAGCAGTTCTTC. Its translation is CASSQGDFAGADEQFF.

Comments on this clonotype: A single base separates this from a much larger clone, so it may be a read error. The chain couples TRBV5-1 to TRBJ2-5, with D perhaps TRBD1 or TRBD2 (6 bases each). From germline, CDR1 is SGHRS and CDR2 YFSETQ. CDR3 length: 15 residues. Between the trimmed V and J ends, which lost 0 bases and 5 bases, there was a span of 14 bases. CDR3 amino acids: CASSLGWGAGETQYF. As DNA, the CDR3 is TGCGCCAGCAGCTTGGGATGGGGGGCTGGGGAGACCCAGTACTTC.

This clonotype was counted ten times or more. The CDR3 nucleotides are TGTGCCAGCAGCGTAGGGACAGGGAGAACTGAAGCTTTCTTT. This translates into CASSVGTGRTEAFF. The V call is TRBV9, the J call TRBJ1-1, with 8 bases lining up with TRBD1. This CDR3 spans 14 amino acids. With 0 bases clipped from V and 5 bases from J, the junction kept 3 bases outside the gene matches. CDR1 is SGDLS, CDR2 YYNGEE, per germline.

Concerning this clonotype itself: An end of the junction does not agree with germline; a read error may underlie this. This chain links TRBV28 with TRBJ2-3; possibly TRBD1 or TRBD2 for D (5 bases each). Germline CDR1 and CDR2: MDHEN and SYDVKM. The CDR3 consists of 16 residues. The CDR3 loop reads CASSPKWGSNTDTQNF. The DNA of the CDR3 is TGTGCCAGCAGCCCAAAGTGGGGGTCGAACACAGATACGCAGAATTTT.

This clonotype turned up a few times. This chain uses TRBV21-1 with TRBJ1-6. TRBV21-1 is termed a pseudogene. This CDR3 region has 15 residues. In nucleotides, the CDR3 is TGTGCCAGCAGCGTACGGAGCTCCTATAATTCACCCCTCCACTTT. It is translated as CASSVRSSYNSPLHF.

The gene calls are TRBV18 and TRBJ2-3, with 11 positions matching TRBD2. The CDR3 consists of 16 residues. Germline loops: CDR1 KGHSH, CDR2 LQKENI. V dropped 2 bases and J dropped 3; count of bases not matched to a gene: 4. CDR3 nucleotides: TGTGCCAGCTCACCATTAGCGGGAGGGCGAACAGATACGCAGTATTTT. This gives the protein CASSPLAGGRTDTQYF.

In this sample, this clonotype turned up a few times. The chain uses TRBV28 and TRBJ1-1; 9 bases map to TRBD1. Germline CDR1 is MDHEN and CDR2 is SYDVKM. The junction had 10 bases not matched to a gene; V was cut back by 8 bases and J by 0 bases. The CDR3 spans 16 residues. DNA of the CDR3: TGTGCCAGCGCCACAGGGGGCGCCCCGCTGAACACTGAAGCTTTCTTT. Translation gives CASATGGAPLNTEAFF. The complete variable domain, with remaining parts taken from reference TRBV28 and TRBJ1-1, reads DVKVTQSSRYLVKRTGEKVFLECVQDMDHENMFWYRQDPGLGLRLIYFSYDVKMKEKGDIPEGYSVSREKKERFSLILESASTNQTSMYLCASATGGAPLNTEAFFGQGTRLTVV.

This clonotype was detected ten times or more. V gene TRBV28 combines with J gene TRBJ1-5, with 7 bases fitting TRBD1. Per germline, CDR1 MDHEN and CDR2 SYDVKM. V dropped 1 base and J dropped 6; count of bases not matched to a gene: 9. This CDR3 region has 16 residues. DNA of the CDR3: TGTGCCAGCAGTTTATCCAACCCGACAGGGAGTCAGCCCCAGCATTTT. Translating gives CASSLSNPTGSQPQHF.

With regard to this clonotype: It may be a read error: a sequence one base away is much more abundant. The J gene is TRBJ2-2, the V gene TRBV5-1; perhaps D is TRBD1 or TRBD2 (6 bases each). This CDR3 comprises 17 residues. Germline V gene lookup returns CDR1 SGHRS and CDR2 YFSETQ. CDR3 bases: TGCGCCAGCAGCTTCTCTCCGCCAGGGGCGAACACCGGGGGGCTGTTTTTT. It encodes CASSFSPPGANTGGLFF.

This clonotype was counted a few times. The chain couples TRBV7-3 to TRBJ2-2; TRBD2 matches 9 bases. Germline-derived CDR1 and CDR2 are SGHTA and FQGTGA. The J segment lost 1 base and the V segment lost 5 bases, leaving 2 bases of the junction unmatched. The CDR3 contains 15 residues. The CDR3 spells CASSLSGGNTGELFF. The CDR3 nucleotides read TGTGCCAGCAGCCTTAGCGGGGGGAACACCGGGGAGCTGTTTTTT.

The V gene is TRBV12-3 or TRBV12-4, the J gene TRBJ2-6; D is unclear. Trimming stripped 7 bases from V and 0 bases from J, with 7 bases between. This CDR3 has 14 residues. Here the CDR3 DNA reads TGTGCCAGCACCCTGAGCTCTGGGGCCAACGTCCTGACTTTC. Protein sequence: CASTLSSGANVLTF.

This clonotype was seen many times. The genes are TRBV9 and TRBJ2-6, with 14 bases identical to TRBD2. The CDR3 sequence is 18 residues long. The V gene's germline CDR1 is SGDLS and CDR2 YYNGEE. V was pared by 4 bases and J by 4 bases, with 7 bases of the junction left unmatched. CDR3 protein: CASSSTSGRAFGANVLTF. In DNA, the CDR3 is TGTGCCAGCAGCTCGACTAGCGGGAGGGCCTTCGGGGCCAACGTCCTGACTTTC.

This chain links TRBV28 with TRBJ1-6; 9 nucleotides line up with TRBD1. With V trimmed by 6 bases and J by 8 bases, 11 bases remained unmatched. Germline CDR1 reads MDHEN; CDR2 reads SYDVKM. The length of the CDR3 is 16 residues. CDR3 amino acids: CASRPSSGTGHSPLHF. DNA of the CDR3: TGTGCCAGCAGACCAAGCTCCGGGACAGGGCATTCACCCCTCCACTTT.